The 11 T cell receptor beta chains reported below all come from one sample, sequenced in a study of metastatic and nonmetastatic thyroid tumors. TCRdb re-called the PCR reads through MiXCR. The table has about 64,000 clones, 15% to 20% seen once; the top ten hold roughly a tenth. There were no patients who had received any treatment before thyroid surgery. Sequencing input: blood. These receptors were obtained from a male donor with papillary thyroid cancer or a benign thyroid nodule (not recorded which). Some clones in this sample may be carry-over from other donors' samples.

Concerning this clone: At the DNA level, this CDR3 is encoded by other sequences in the same sample as well. V usage is TRBV12-3 or TRBV12-4 and J usage is TRBJ1-4; D gene ambiguous. V dropped 0 bases and J dropped 10 bases, with 12 bases sitting between them. The CDR3 contains 14 residues. The CDR3 is CASSLASRARKLFF. For the CDR3, the DNA is TGTGCCAGCAGTTTAGCTAGTAGGGCTAGAAAACTGTTTTTT.

This clone was detected ten times or more. The CDR3 sequence is CASSLGVGFSNEQFF. The CDR3 nucleotides are TGTGCCAGCAGCCTGGGTGTGGGGTTTTCAAATGAGCAGTTCTTC. The rearrangement joins TRBV7-3 to TRBJ2-1; D ambiguous. The CDR3 runs 15 residues. Germline assignment: CDR1 SGHTA and CDR2 FQGTGA. Trimming took off 5 bases at V and 7 bases at J, with 18 bases between the two ends.

This clone appeared many times. This rearrangement joins TRBV11-1 to TRBJ2-1, with 8 bases that match TRBD2. Looked up from germline, CDR1 is SGHAT and CDR2 is FQDESV (reference sequence). V was pared by 1 base and J by 8 bases, with 10 bases of the junction left unmatched. The CDR3 loop spans 16 amino acids. The CDR3 sequence is CASSLVLGGGTDEQFF. The CDR3 nucleotides are TGTGCCAGCAGCTTAGTTCTGGGCGGGGGGACGGATGAGCAGTTCTTC.

The J gene is TRBJ2-7, the V gene TRBV5-1, with TRBD1 identical over 7 bases. The CDR3 has 13 residues. Germline V gene data show CDR1 as SGHRS and CDR2 as YFSETQ. J was trimmed by 6 bases and V by 7 bases; bases with no gene match: 10. CDR3 sequence reads: CASGGQVVGEQYF. DNA for the CDR3: TGCGCCAGCGGCGGACAGGTCGTCGGCGAGCAGTACTTC.

This clone came up a few times. CDR3 sequence: CATSDFPGRAGYTQYF. In DNA, the CDR3 is TGTGCCACCAGTGATTTTCCCGGGAGGGCAGGGTATACGCAGTATTTT. The V call is TRBV24-1, the J call TRBJ2-3, with 8 bases matching TRBD2. The CDR3 is made up of 16 amino acids. V shed 1 base, J shed 7 bases, and the junction held 9 bases outside the gene matches. Germline loops: CDR1 KGHDR, CDR2 SFDVKD.

The chain carries TRBV20-1 and TRBJ1-2; D may be TRBD1 (5 bases). The CDR3 loop spans 12 amino acids. Per germline, CDR1 DFQATT and CDR2 SNEGSKA (reference sequence). With 5 bases removed from V and 3 bases from J, the gap between germline ends came to 10 bases. The CDR3, as DNA: TGCAGTGCTGGGGGGAAAGACTATGGCTACACCTTC. Amino acids: CSAGGKDYGYTF.

This clone has a handful of counts. A single base separates this from a much larger clone, so it may be a read error. The rearrangement links TRBV5-1 to TRBJ2-2, with D uncertain. Between the trimmed V and J ends, which lost 1 base and 6 bases, there was a span of 7 bases. This CDR3 has 13 amino acids. CDR1 is SGHRS and CDR2 is YFSETQ in the germline V gene. The CDR3 loop reads CASSLMASGELFF. In DNA form, the CDR3 reads TGCGCCAGCAGCTTGATGGCGTCCGGGGAGCTGTTTTTT.

This clone occurred many times. The V call is TRBV19, the J call TRBJ1-4, with unresolved D. The germline V gene encodes CDR1 LNHDA and CDR2 SQIVND (reference sequence). There are 15 residues in the CDR3. V dropped 3 bases and J dropped 2 bases, with 10 bases sitting between them. The CDR3 DNA follows: TGTGCCAGTAGTATCTCCGGGTGGACTAATGAAAAACTGTTTTTT. Encoded protein: CASSISGWTNEKLFF.

This clone showed up many times. The chain carries TRBV2 and TRBJ2-7; TRBD1 is a possible D gene (6 bases). This CDR3 has 15 residues. Germline V gene sequence: CDR1 SNHLY, CDR2 FYNNEI. Trimming pared 7 bases from V and 0 bases from J, leaving 16 bases between. CDR3 sequence reads: CASTPSGGSSYEQYF. CDR3 sequence (DNA): TGTGCCAGCACGCCCTCTGGGGGCAGCTCCTACGAGCAGTACTTC.

The rearrangement links TRBV3-1 to TRBJ2-4; tentatively, D is TRBD2 (6 bases). V lost 5 bases and J lost 6, with 14 bases in between. The CDR3 has 14 residues. From germline, CDR1 is LGHDT and CDR2 YNNKEL (reference sequence). The CDR3 nucleotides are TGTGCCAGCAGCATAACAGCGGAGGGAAACATTCAGTACTTC. Translating gives CASSITAEGNIQYF.

This clone was picked up many times. The chain is built from TRBV20-1 and TRBJ2-7; tentative D call: TRBD2 (5 bases). The CDR3 is 11 residues long. V lost 4 bases to trimming and J lost 5 bases, with 9 bases between them. The germline V gene has CDR1 DFQATT and CDR2 SNEGSKA (reference sequence). The CDR3 DNA reads as TGCAGTGCTACGACGGGAAACGAGCAGTACTTC. Its translation is CSATTGNEQYF.